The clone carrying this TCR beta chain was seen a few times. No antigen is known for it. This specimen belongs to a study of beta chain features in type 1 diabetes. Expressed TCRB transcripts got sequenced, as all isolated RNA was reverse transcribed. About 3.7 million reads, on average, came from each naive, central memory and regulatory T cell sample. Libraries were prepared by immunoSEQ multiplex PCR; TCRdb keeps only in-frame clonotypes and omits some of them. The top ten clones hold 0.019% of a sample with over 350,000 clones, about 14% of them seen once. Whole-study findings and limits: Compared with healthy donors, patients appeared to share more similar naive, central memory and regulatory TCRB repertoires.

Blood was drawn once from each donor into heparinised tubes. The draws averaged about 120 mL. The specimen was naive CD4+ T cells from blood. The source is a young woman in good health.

DNA of the CDR3: TGTGCCTGGACAGGGGGAGTTTTCCCCTACGAGCAGTACTTC. This encodes CAWTGGVFPYEQYF. The chain carries TRBV30 and TRBJ2-7, with 7 positions matching TRBD1. Germline CDR1 reads GTSNPN; CDR2 reads SVGIG (reference sequence). The CDR3 spans 14 residues. Trimming at V came to 4 bases and at J to 2 bases, leaving 8 bases not matched to a gene.